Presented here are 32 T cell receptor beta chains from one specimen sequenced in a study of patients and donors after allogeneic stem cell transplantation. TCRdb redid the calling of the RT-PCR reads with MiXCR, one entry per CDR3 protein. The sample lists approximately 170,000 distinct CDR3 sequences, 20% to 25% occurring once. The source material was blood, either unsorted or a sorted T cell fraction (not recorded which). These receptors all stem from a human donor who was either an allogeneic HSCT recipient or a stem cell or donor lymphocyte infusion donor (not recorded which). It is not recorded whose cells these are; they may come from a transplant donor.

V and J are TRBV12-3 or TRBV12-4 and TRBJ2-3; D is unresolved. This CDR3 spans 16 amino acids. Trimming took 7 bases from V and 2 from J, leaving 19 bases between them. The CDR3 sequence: CASNSRLLPFTDTQYF. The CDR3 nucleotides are TGTGCCAGCAACTCACGCCTTCTGCCCTTCACAGATACGCAGTATTTT.

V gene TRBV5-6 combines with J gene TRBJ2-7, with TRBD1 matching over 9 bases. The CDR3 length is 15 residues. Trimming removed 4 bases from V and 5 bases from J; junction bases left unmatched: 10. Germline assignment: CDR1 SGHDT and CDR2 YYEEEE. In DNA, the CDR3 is TGTGCCAGCAGCCTCGTGGGACAGGGTATCCACGAGCAGTACTTC. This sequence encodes CASSLVGQGIHEQYF.

This CDR3 is CATSRSRGVVGNEQFF. In DNA form, the CDR3 reads TGTGCCACCAGCAGATCCCGGGGAGTGGTGGGCAATGAGCAGTTCTTC. This chain joins TRBV15 and TRBJ2-1; perhaps TRBD2 as D (5 bases). The CDR3 extends over 16 amino acids. From germline, CDR1 is LNHNV and CDR2 YYDKDF (reference sequence). Trimming took 2 bases from V and 6 from J, leaving 17 bases between them.

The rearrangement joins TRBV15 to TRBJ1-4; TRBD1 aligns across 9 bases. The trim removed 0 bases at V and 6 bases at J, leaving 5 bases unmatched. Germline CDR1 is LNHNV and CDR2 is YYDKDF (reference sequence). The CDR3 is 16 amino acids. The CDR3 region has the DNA TGTGCCACCAGCAGAGAACAGGGGGCGGACCATGAAAAACTGTTTTTT. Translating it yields CATSREQGADHEKLFF. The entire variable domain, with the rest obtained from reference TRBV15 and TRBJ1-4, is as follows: DAMVIQNPRYQVTQFGKPVTLSCSQTLNHNVMYWYQQKSSQAPKLLFHYYDKDFNNEADTPDNFQSRRPNTSFCFLDIRSPGLGDTAMYLCATSREQGADHEKLFFGSGTQLSVL.

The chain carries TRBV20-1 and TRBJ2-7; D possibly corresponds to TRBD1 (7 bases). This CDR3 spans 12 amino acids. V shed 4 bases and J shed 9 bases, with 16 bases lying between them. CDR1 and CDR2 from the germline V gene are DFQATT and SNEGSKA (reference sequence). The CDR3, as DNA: TGCAGTGCTACGGAGGGGGCTACGGTGCAGTACTTC. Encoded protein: CSATEGATVQYF.

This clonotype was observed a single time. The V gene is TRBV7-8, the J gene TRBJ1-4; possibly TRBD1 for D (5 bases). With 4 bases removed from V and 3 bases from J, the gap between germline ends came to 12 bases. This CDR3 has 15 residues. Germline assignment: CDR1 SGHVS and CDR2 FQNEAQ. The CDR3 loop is CASSYYLGANEKLFF. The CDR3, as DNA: TGTGCCAGCAGCTACTATCTGGGGGCTAATGAAAAACTGTTTTTT.

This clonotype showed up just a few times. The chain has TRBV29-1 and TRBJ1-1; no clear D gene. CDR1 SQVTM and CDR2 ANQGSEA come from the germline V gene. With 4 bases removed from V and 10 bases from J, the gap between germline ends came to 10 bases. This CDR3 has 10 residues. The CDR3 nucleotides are TGCAGCGTTGGGACGGCTACAGCTTTCTTT. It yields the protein CSVGTATAFF.

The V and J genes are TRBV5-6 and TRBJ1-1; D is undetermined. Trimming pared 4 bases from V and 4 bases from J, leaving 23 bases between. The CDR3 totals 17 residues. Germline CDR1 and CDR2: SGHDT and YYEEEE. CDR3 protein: CASSLLGEARWSTEAFF. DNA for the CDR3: TGTGCCAGCAGCCTCCTCGGTGAGGCGAGATGGAGCACTGAAGCTTTCTTT.

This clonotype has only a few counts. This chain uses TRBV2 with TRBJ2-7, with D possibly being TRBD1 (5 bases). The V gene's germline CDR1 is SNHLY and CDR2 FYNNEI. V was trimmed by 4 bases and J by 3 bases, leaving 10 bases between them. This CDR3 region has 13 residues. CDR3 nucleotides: TGTGCCAGCAGTGTGGAAGGGGACTACGAGCAGTACTTC. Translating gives CASSVEGDYEQYF.

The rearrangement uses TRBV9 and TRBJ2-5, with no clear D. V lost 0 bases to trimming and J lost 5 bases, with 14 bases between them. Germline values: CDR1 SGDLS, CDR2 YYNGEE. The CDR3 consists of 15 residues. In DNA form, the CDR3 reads TGTGCCAGCAGCGTAGTGGCGGAGATATGGGAGACCCAGTACTTC. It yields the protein CASSVVAEIWETQYF.

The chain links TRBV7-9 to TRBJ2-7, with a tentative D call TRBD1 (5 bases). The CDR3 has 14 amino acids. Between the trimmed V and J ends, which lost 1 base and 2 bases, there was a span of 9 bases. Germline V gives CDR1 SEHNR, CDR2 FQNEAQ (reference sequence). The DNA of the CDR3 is TGTGCCAGCAGCTTAGGGGGCGAGGCCTACGAGCAGTACTTC. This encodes CASSLGGEAYEQYF. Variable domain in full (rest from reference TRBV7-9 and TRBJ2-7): DTGVSQNPRHKITKRGQNVTFRCDPISEHNRLYWYRQTLGQGPEFLTYFQNEAQLEKSRLLSDRFSAERPKGSFSTLEIQRTEQGDSAMYLCASSLGGEAYEQYFGPGTRLTVT.

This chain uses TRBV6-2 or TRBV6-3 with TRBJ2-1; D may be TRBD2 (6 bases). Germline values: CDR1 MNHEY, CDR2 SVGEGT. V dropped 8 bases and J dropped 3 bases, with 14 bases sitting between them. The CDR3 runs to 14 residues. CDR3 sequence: CASLGGSSYNEQFF. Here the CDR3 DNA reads TGTGCCAGCCTTGGGGGGAGCAGCTACAATGAGCAGTTCTTC.

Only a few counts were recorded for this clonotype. CDR3 nucleotide sequence: TGCAGTGCTAGAACCACGGGTGACTACGAGCAGTACTTC. Protein: CSARTTGDYEQYF. The chain has TRBV20-1 and TRBJ2-7; D remains ambiguous. This CDR3 spans 13 amino acids. V shed 2 bases and J shed 3 bases, with 11 bases lying between them. Germline-derived CDR1 and CDR2 are DFQATT and SNEGSKA (reference sequence).

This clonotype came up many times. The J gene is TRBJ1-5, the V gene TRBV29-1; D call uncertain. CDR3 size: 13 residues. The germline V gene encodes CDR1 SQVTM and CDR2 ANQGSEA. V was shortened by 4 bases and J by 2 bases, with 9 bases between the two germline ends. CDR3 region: CSVASGGNQPQHF. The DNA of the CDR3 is TGCAGCGTTGCCTCGGGTGGCAATCAGCCCCAGCATTTT. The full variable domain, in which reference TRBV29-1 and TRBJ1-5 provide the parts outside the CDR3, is SAVISQKPSRDICQRGTSLTIQCQVDSQVTMMFWYRQQPGQSLTLIATANQGSEATYESGFVIDKFPISRPNLTFSTLTVSNMSPEDSSIYLCSVASGGNQPQHFGDGTRLSIL.

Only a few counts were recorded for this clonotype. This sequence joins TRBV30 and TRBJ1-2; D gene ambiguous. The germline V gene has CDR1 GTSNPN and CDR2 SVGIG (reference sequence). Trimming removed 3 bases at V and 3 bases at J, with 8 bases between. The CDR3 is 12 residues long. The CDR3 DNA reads TGTGCCTGGAGGGGAGAGGACTATGGCTACACCTTC. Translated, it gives CAWRGEDYGYTF. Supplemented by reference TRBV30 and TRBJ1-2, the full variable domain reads SQTIHQWPATLVQPVGSPLSLECTVEGTSNPNLYWYRQAAGRGLQLLFYSVGIGQISSEVPQNLSASRPQDRQFILSSKKLLLSDSGFYLCAWRGEDYGYTFGSGTRLTVV.

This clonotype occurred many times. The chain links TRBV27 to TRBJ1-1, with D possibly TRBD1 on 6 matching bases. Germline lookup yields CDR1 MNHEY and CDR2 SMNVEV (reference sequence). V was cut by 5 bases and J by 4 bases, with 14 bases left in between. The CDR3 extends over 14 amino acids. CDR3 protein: CASSVRTGSTEAFF. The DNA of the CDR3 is TGTGCCAGCAGTGTACGAACAGGGTCCACTGAAGCTTTCTTT.

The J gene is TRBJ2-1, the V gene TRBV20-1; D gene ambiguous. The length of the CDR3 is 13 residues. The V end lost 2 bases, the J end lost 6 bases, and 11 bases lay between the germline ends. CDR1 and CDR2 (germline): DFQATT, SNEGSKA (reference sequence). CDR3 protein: CSARTDPPNEQFF. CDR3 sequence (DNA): TGCAGTGCTAGAACGGACCCACCCAATGAGCAGTTCTTC.

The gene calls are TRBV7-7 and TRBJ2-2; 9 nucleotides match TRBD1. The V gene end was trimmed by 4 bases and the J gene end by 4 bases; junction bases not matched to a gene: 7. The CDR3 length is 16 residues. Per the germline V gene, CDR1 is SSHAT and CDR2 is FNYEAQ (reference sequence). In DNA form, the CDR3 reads TGTGCCAGCAGCTCCCGGGACAGGGACACCACCGGGGAGCTGTTTTTT. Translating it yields CASSSRDRDTTGELFF.

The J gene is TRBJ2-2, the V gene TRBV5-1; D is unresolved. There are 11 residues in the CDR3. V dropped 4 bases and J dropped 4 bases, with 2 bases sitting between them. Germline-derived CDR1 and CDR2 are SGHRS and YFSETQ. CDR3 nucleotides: TGCGCCAGCAGCACCACCGGGGAGCTGTTTTTT. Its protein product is CASSTTGELFF.

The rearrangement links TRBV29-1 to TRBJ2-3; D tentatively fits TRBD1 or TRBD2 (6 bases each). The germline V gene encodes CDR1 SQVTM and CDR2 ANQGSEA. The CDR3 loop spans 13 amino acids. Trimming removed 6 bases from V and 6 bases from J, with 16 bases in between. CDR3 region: CSVARGATDTQYF. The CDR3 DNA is TGCAGCGTCGCTAGGGGGGCAACGGATACGCAGTATTTT.

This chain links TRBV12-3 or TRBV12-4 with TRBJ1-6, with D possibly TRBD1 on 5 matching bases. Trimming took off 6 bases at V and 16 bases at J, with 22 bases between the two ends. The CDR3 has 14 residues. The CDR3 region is CASSPPSTQASLHF. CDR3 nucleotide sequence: TGTGCCAGCAGCCCTCCTTCGACACAGGCTTCTCTCCACTTT.

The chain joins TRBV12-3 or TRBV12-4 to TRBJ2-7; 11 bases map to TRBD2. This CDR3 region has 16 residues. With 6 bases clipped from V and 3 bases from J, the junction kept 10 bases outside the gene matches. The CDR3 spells CASSTLAGDPIYEQYF. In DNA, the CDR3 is TGTGCCAGCAGCACACTAGCGGGAGATCCCATCTACGAGCAGTACTTC.

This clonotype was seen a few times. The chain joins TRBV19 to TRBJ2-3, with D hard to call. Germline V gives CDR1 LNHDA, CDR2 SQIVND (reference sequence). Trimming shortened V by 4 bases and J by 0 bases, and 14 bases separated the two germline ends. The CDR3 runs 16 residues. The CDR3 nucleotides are TGTGCCAGTAGTACCGGACGGATTACTAGCACAGATACGCAGTATTTT. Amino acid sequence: CASSTGRITSTDTQYF.

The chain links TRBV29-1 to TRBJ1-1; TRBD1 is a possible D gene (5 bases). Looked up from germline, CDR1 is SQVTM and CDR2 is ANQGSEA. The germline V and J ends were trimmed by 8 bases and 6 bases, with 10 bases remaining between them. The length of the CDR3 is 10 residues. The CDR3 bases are TGCAGCATCAGGGTTTCTGAAGCTTTCTTT. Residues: CSIRVSEAFF.

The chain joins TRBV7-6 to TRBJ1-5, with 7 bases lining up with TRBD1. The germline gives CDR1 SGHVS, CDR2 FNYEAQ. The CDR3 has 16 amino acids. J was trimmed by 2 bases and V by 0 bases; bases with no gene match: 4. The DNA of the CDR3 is TGTGCCAGCAGCTTAGCTGAGGGGGCGGGCAATCAGCCCCAGCATTTT. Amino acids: CASSLAEGAGNQPQHF. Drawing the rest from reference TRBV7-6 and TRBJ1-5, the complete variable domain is GAGVSQSPRYKVTKRGQDVALRCDPISGHVSLYWYRQALGQGPEFLTYFNYEAQQDKSGLPNDRFSAERPEGSISTLTIQRTEQRDSAMYRCASSLAEGAGNQPQHFGDGTRLSIL.

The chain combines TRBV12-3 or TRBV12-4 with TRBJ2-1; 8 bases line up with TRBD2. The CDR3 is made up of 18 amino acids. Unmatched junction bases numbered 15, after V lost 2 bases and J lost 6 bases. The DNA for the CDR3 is TGTGCCAGCAGTTTACTAAGGGAAAAGCGGGGGCCCGGCAATGAGCAGTTCTTC. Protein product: CASSLLREKRGPGNEQFF.

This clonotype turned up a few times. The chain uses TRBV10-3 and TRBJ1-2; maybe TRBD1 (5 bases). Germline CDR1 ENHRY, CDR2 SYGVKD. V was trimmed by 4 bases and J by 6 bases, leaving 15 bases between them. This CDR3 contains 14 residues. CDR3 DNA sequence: TGTGCCATCAGTGGTACCAGGGCACCGGATGGCTACACCTTC. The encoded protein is CAISGTRAPDGYTF.

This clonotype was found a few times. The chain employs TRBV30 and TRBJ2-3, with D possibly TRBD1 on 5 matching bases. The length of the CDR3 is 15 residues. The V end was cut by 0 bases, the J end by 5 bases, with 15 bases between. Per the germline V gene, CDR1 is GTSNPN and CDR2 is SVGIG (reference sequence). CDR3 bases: TGTGCCTGGAGTGTACAGGCTACTAACAGAGATACGCAGTATTTT. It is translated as CAWSVQATNRDTQYF.

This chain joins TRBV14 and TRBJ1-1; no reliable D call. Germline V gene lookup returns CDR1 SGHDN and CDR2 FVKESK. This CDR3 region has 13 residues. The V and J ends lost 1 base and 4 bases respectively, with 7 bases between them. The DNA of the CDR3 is TGTGCCAGCAGCCAAGGACTGGGCACTGAAGCTTTCTTT. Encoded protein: CASSQGLGTEAFF.

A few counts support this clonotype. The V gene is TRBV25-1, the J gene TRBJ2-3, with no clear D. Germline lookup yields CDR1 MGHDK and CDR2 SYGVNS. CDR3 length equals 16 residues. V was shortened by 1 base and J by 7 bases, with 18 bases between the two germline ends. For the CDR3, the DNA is TGTGCCAGCAGTGAATTTAATCGTGGTAGGCAGAATACGCAGTATTTT. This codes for CASSEFNRGRQNTQYF.

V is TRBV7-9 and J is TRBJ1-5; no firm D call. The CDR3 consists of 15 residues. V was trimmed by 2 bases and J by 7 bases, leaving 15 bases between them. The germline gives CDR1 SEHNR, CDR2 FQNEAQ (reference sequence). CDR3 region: CASSLSPEQGQPQHF. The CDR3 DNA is TGTGCCAGCAGCTTATCACCGGAACAAGGGCAGCCCCAGCATTTT.

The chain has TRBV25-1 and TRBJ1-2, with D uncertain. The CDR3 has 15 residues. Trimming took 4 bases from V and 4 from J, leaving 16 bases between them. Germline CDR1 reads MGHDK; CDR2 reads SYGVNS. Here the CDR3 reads CASSVYIWLCYGYTF. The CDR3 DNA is TGTGCCAGCAGTGTGTACATCTGGCTGTGCTATGGCTACACCTTC.